This TCR beta chain was captured in a study of blood T cell repertoires in COVID-19. The wider study: COVID-19 samples, acute and convalescent, were from the United States, Italy and Spain.

The repertoire was sequenced with immunoSEQ multiplex PCR; TCRdb's copy has only in-frame clones and lacks some. This sample has about 190,000 clones, with roughly 73% found just once. Germline CDR1 is MNHEY and CDR2 is SVGAGI. This CDR3 spans 15 amino acids. With 10 bases clipped from V and 1 base from J, the junction kept 10 bases outside the gene matches. This TCR came from a woman aged 80 or older with active or convalescent COVID-19. Sequenced: peripheral blood. The gene calls are TRBV6-5 and TRBJ2-3; 8 nucleotides align to TRBD2. CDR3 loop: CATQWLSGGTDTQYF. The CDR3 DNA reads as TGTGCCACCCAATGGCTTAGCGGGGGCACAGATACGCAGTATTTT.